This T cell receptor (beta chain) emerged from a study of shared T cell receptors in the human thymus. Per germline, CDR1 MDHEN and CDR2 SYDVKM. The CDR3 spans 17 residues. V lost 3 bases, J lost 0 bases, and 5 bases stayed unmatched. This clone appeared a single time. Generated by immunoSEQ multiplex PCR, the TCRdb table keeps only in-frame clones and is missing some. The data hold hundreds of thousands of clones, with 95% observed a single time. This receptor was identified in a human donor. V gene TRBV28 combines with J gene TRBJ2-7; 13 positions agree with TRBD2. The sequenced sample consisted of thymocytes. The CDR3 region is CASSFGTSGTSSYEQYF. The CDR3 DNA reads TGTGCCAGCAGTTTCGGGACTAGCGGGACCAGCTCCTACGAGCAGTACTTC.